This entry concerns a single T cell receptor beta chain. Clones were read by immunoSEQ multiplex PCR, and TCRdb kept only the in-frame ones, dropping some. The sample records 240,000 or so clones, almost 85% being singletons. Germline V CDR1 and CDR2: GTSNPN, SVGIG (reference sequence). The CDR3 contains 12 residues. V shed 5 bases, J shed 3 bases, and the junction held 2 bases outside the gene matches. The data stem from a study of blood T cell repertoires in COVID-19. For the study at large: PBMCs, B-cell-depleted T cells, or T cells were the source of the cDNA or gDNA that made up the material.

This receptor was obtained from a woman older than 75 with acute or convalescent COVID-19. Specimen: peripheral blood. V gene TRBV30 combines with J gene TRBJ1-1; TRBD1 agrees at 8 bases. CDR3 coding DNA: TGTGCCTGGGGACAGGGTGACACTGAAGCTTTCTTT. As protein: CAWGQGDTEAFF.